Below are 22 T cell receptor beta chains sequenced from a single sample in a study of T cell repertoires in cytomegalovirus infection. TCRdb fed the reads into MiXCR, producing one record per CDR3 protein. The table includes a few hundred thousand distinct CDR3 sequences, approximately 26% detected once. The sequencing sample was made of PBMCs. The receptors originated from a human donor in good health (CMV status not recorded). Some clones in this sample may be carry-over from other donors' samples.

Of note for this clonotype: Being one base from a much bigger clone, this may be a read error. A read error is likely, as this CDR3 ends without the conserved phenylalanine or tryptophan. The rearrangement links TRBV7-2 to TRBJ2-1; either TRBD1 or TRBD2 may supply D (5 bases each). CDR1 is SGHTA, CDR2 FQGNSA, per germline. V lost 5 bases, J lost 4 bases, and 15 bases lay in between. CDR3 size: 15 residues. CDR3 loop: CASSPDLGEYNEQFL. CDR3 sequence (DNA): TGTGCCAGCAGCCCGGATCTGGGGGAGTACAATGAGCAGTTCCTC.

This clonotype was seen only a few times. The chain recombines TRBV7-2 with TRBJ2-2; 8 bases are a match to TRBD2. V lost 5 bases and J lost 2; bases outside the gene matches: 7. This CDR3 contains 16 residues. CDR1 SGHTA and CDR2 FQGNSA come from the germline V gene. The CDR3 region has the DNA TGTGCCAGCAGCACTAGCGGAGGCCCCAACACCGGGGAGCTGTTTTTT. Protein product: CASSTSGGPNTGELFF.

This clonotype was seen more than once but under ten times. This sequence joins TRBV6-2 or TRBV6-3 and TRBJ1-1; D perhaps matches TRBD1 (5 bases). The V end was cut by 6 bases, the J end by 11 bases, with 19 bases between. Germline V gene data show CDR1 as MNHEY and CDR2 as SVGEGT. CDR3 length: 13 residues. DNA of the CDR3: TGTGCCAGCAGCGACGCGGGGGACCTGAGCGCTTTCTTT. It translates to CASSDAGDLSAFF.

Only a few counts were recorded for this clonotype. This chain uses TRBV4-3 with TRBJ1-2; the D gene is possibly TRBD1 (5 bases). V was pared by 4 bases and J by 0 bases, with 12 bases between. The germline V gene encodes CDR1 LGHNA and CDR2 YSLEER. This CDR3 has 15 residues. CDR3 region: CASSPRRGPNYGYTF. CDR3 DNA sequence: TGCGCCAGCAGCCCCCGTAGGGGACCTAACTATGGCTACACCTTC.

The gene calls are TRBV19 and TRBJ2-1; TRBD2 matches at 12 bases. The CDR3 consists of 15 residues. V trimming: 2 bases; J trimming: 7 bases; junction bases outside the gene matches: 3. CDR1 is LNHDA and CDR2 is SQIVND in the germline V gene (reference sequence). CDR3 in DNA: TGTGCCAGTAGTATACTAGCGGGAGGGAAGAATGAGCAGTTCTTC. It is translated as CASSILAGGKNEQFF.

This clonotype was detected only a few times. CDR3 region: CASSAHSGRNEQFF. The DNA for the CDR3 is TGTGCCAGCAGCGCCCATTCTGGGAGGAATGAGCAGTTCTTC. This sequence joins TRBV7-2 and TRBJ2-1; D possibly corresponds to TRBD2 (6 bases). Trimming cost V 5 bases and J 7 bases, with 15 bases left between them. Germline assignment: CDR1 SGHTA and CDR2 FQGNSA. The CDR3 totals 14 residues. The full variable domain, with the rest looked up from reference TRBV7-2 and TRBJ2-1, is GAGVSQSPSNKVTEKGKDVELRCDPISGHTALYWYRQSLGQGLEFLIYFQGNSAPDKSGLPSDRFSAERTGGSVSTLTIQRTQQEDSAVYLCASSAHSGRNEQFFGPGTRLTVL.

This clonotype was observed a few times. The chain employs TRBV14 and TRBJ2-3, with D perhaps being TRBD1 or TRBD2 (5 bases each). CDR1 and CDR2 (germline): SGHDN, FVKESK. V dropped 1 base and J dropped 6 bases, with 11 bases sitting between them. The CDR3 covers 14 residues. Here the CDR3 DNA reads TGTGCCAGCAGCCAAGGTAACCGGGACGATACGCAGTATTTT. Translation: CASSQGNRDDTQYF.

The table lists this clonotype with a few counts. The genes are TRBV19 and TRBJ2-1, with 8 bases that match TRBD2. In germline, CDR1 is LNHDA, CDR2 SQIVND (reference sequence). V shed 9 bases and J 8 bases; nucleotides not matched to a gene: 18. This CDR3 has 16 residues. The CDR3 protein is CASAGGLTDGADEQFF. The CDR3, as DNA: TGTGCCAGCGCGGGGGGCCTCACGGACGGGGCGGATGAGCAGTTCTTC.

The chain is built from TRBV19 and TRBJ1-2, with D tentatively TRBD1 (5 bases). V gave up 6 bases and J gave up 5 bases, with 22 bases separating them. CDR3 length equals 16 residues. CDR1 LNHDA and CDR2 SQIVND come from the germline V gene (reference sequence). Written as DNA, the CDR3 is TGTGCCAGTAGAATGGTGGGACGGAGGAACTCTTATGGCTACACCTTC. Its translation: CASRMVGRRNSYGYTF.

The chain employs TRBV7-9 and TRBJ1-4; D not certain. Germline V gives CDR1 SEHNR, CDR2 FQNEAQ (reference sequence). The CDR3 totals 12 residues. With 1 base removed from V and 12 bases from J, the gap between germline ends came to 9 bases. The CDR3 is CASSLVTDQLFF. DNA for the CDR3: TGTGCCAGCAGCTTAGTAACTGACCAACTGTTTTTT.

The rearrangement joins TRBV19 to TRBJ2-2, with D maybe TRBD2 (6 bases). Germline loops: CDR1 LNHDA, CDR2 SQIVND (reference sequence). Trimming shortened V by 6 bases and J by 4 bases, and 18 bases separated the two germline ends. The CDR3 sequence is 16 residues long. The DNA for the CDR3 is TGTGCCAGTAGCCTAGCGTGGCAGGGAGGCACCGGGGAGCTGTTTTTT. This gives the protein CASSLAWQGGTGELFF.

This clonotype was found a few times. This chain joins TRBV5-4 and TRBJ2-1, with D possibly matching TRBD1 (6 bases). V shed 4 bases and J shed 8 bases, with 13 bases lying between them. Germline V CDR1 and CDR2: SGHNT, YYREEE (reference sequence). The CDR3 is 13 residues long. In nucleotides, the CDR3 is TGTGCCAGCAGCCATCAGGGGCGGGATGAGCAGTTCTTC. Protein: CASSHQGRDEQFF.

This chain joins TRBV7-2 and TRBJ2-3, with TRBD1 identical over 7 bases. CDR3 size: 15 residues. J gave up 0 bases and V 8 bases, and 8 bases lay outside the gene matches. CDR1 SGHTA and CDR2 FQGNSA come from the germline V gene. CDR3 bases: TGTGCCAGCGGATCCGGGACAGCTAGCACAGATACGCAGTATTTT. This codes for CASGSGTASTDTQYF. Full variable domain (outside the CDR3, taken from reference TRBV7-2 and TRBJ2-3): GAGVSQSPSNKVTEKGKDVELRCDPISGHTALYWYRQSLGQGLEFLIYFQGNSAPDKSGLPSDRFSAERTGGSVSTLTIQRTQQEDSAVYLCASGSGTASTDTQYFGPGTRLTVL.

This clonotype was seen repeatedly, ten times or more. The V and J genes are TRBV6-5 and TRBJ2-3, with 7 bases lining up with TRBD2. The junction had 7 bases not matched to a gene; V was cut back by 4 bases and J by 6 bases. Germline values: CDR1 MNHEY, CDR2 SVGAGI. This CDR3 has 14 residues. The CDR3 DNA reads TGTGCCAGCAGTTCCAACTGGGAGGGGGATACGCAGTATTTT. Residues: CASSSNWEGDTQYF.

The V call is TRBV28, the J call TRBJ2-1; 10 positions match TRBD2. Losses at the gene ends were 8 bases for V and 9 bases for J; bases not matched to a gene: 19. The CDR3 contains 17 residues. The germline V gene has CDR1 MDHEN and CDR2 SYDVKM. CDR3 amino acids: CASGRRAGGPFSGEQFF. The CDR3 DNA reads as TGTGCCAGCGGCCGCAGAGCGGGAGGGCCCTTTAGCGGTGAGCAGTTCTTC.

The chain recombines TRBV6-6 with TRBJ2-7; D call uncertain. Trimming pared 7 bases from V and 5 bases from J, leaving 15 bases between. The V gene's germline CDR1 is MNHNY and CDR2 SVGAGI (reference sequence). This CDR3 contains 13 residues. The CDR3 bases are TGTGCCAGCACCACCCTCGTGGGGAACGAGCAGTACGTC. It translates to CASTTLVGNEQYV.

This clonotype was seen repeatedly, ten times or more. The chain carries TRBV11-1 and TRBJ1-5, with 7 bases matching TRBD1. J lost 7 bases, V lost 5 bases, and 8 bases had no gene match. The CDR3 length is 14 residues. Germline V CDR1 and CDR2: SGHAT, FQDESV (reference sequence). CDR3 region: CASSHDRVGQPQHF. The CDR3 region has the DNA TGTGCCAGCAGCCACGACAGGGTGGGACAGCCCCAGCATTTT.

For this clonotype: A read error may explain this, as a much larger clone is one base away. The V call is TRBV11-3, the J call TRBJ1-1; TRBD1 agrees at 7 bases. The CDR3 loop spans 15 amino acids. CDR1 and CDR2 (germline): SGHNT, YENEEA. The J segment lost 4 bases and the V segment lost 1 base, leaving 6 bases of the junction unmatched. In nucleotides, the CDR3 is TGTGCCAGCAGCTTAGGACGGGCAGGGGGCACTGAAGCTTTCTTT. Protein: CASSLGRAGGTEAFF.

This chain uses TRBV7-2 with TRBJ2-6; possibly TRBD2 for D (6 bases). Germline loops: CDR1 SGHTA, CDR2 FQGNSA. The V gene lost 3 bases and the J gene lost 0 bases, with 15 bases spanning the gap. This CDR3 is 18 amino acids long. The CDR3 sequence: CASSLAGPPFSGANVLTF. The CDR3 DNA reads as TGTGCCAGCAGCTTGGCGGGGCCTCCTTTCTCTGGGGCCAACGTCCTGACTTTC.

This clonotype was seen at least ten times. The rearrangement joins TRBV7-8 to TRBJ2-3; tentative D call: TRBD1 (6 bases). This CDR3 spans 14 amino acids. The V end lost 3 bases, the J end lost 6 bases, and 13 bases lay between the germline ends. Germline V gene lookup returns CDR1 SGHVS and CDR2 FQNEAQ. In nucleotides, the CDR3 is TGTGCCAGCAGCTTTGGGGGCGCAGGGGATACGCAGTATTTT. This encodes CASSFGGAGDTQYF.

The chain couples TRBV7-2 to TRBJ2-1, with 8 bases identical to TRBD1. Germline assignment: CDR1 SGHTA and CDR2 FQGNSA. The CDR3 covers 14 residues. Trimming took 4 bases from V and 8 from J; bases not matched to a gene: 7. Here the CDR3 reads CASSSDRALYEQFF. The CDR3 nucleotides are TGTGCCAGCAGCTCGGACAGGGCTCTTTATGAGCAGTTCTTC.

This clonotype was recorded many times. The chain carries TRBV7-8 and TRBJ2-1; D unclear. CDR1 SGHVS and CDR2 FQNEAQ come from the germline V gene. The CDR3 runs 13 residues. V was clipped by 5 bases and J by 3 bases, with 8 bases between them. The CDR3 DNA follows: TGTGCCAGCAGCCATGGGGACTACAATGAGCAGTTCTTC. This sequence encodes CASSHGDYNEQFF.